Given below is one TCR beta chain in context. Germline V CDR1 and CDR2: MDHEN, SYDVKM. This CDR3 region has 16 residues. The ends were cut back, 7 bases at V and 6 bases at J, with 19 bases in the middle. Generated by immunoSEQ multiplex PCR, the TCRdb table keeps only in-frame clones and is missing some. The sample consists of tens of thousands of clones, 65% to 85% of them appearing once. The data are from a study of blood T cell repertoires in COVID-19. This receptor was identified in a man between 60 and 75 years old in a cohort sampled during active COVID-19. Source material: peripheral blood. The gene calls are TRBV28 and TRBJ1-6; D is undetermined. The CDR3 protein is CASKSGGGRRNSPLHF. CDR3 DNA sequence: TGTGCCAGCAAAAGCGGTGGAGGGCGACGTAATTCACCCCTCCACTTT. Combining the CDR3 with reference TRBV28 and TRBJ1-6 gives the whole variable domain DVKVTQSSRYLVKRTGEKVFLECVQDMDHENMFWYRQDPGLGLRLIYFSYDVKMKEKGDIPEGYSVSREKKERFSLILESASTNQTSMYLCASKSGGGRRNSPLHFGNGTRLTVT.